This T cell receptor (beta chain) stems from a study of cytomegalovirus exposure and HLA in healthy donors. Points from the study as a whole: Later analysis demonstrated an association between a missense DCLRE1C variant and TCR beta V- and J-gene trimming. As immune exposure information, only CMV serostatus was available.

Germline values: CDR1 LGHNA, CDR2 YSLEER. V lost 4 bases and J lost 1, with 7 bases in between. The CDR3 is 14 amino acids. The PCR ran on 60 Vbeta and 13 Jbeta primers. This table comes from immunoSEQ multiplex PCR, and its TCRdb copy is limited to in-frame clones, with some not included. The repertoire holds around 130,000 clones, 70% to 75% seen once, with around 2.1% in the top ten. Comments on this clone: Its antigen is as yet unknown.

The J gene is TRBJ2-2, the V gene TRBV4-3, with D possibly being TRBD1 (6 bases). The clonotype originates from a woman in her thirties or forties in good health and CMV-seropositive. The sample taken for sequencing was PBMCs. The CDR3 DNA reads TGCGCCAGCAGCCCGACAGGGAACACCGGGGAGCTGTTTTTT. Translated, it gives CASSPTGNTGELFF.